Sequencing of this T cell receptor (beta chain) was carried out in a study of blood T cell repertoires in COVID-19. Study details: The cDNA or gDNA used as material had been derived from T cells, B-cell-depleted T cells, or PBMCs.

Each participant's cohort was designated according to participant-reported clinical history. Trimming left V 1 base short and J 7 bases short, with 7 bases between. The CDR3 length is 13 residues. Germline-derived CDR1 and CDR2 are LNHNV and YYDKDF (reference sequence). Remarks on this clone: Other DNA sequences within the sample encode an identical CDR3.

Source study methods: Amplification of reference gene primers provided the estimated nucleated cell counts. The method was immunoSEQ multiplex PCR; TCRdb's version includes in-frame clones alone and lacks a portion of them. The DNA was the basis for D and trimming; V, J and clone size are from that table. This table holds around 250,000 clones, more than 75% found once. Sequencing was performed on PBMCs or T cells enriched from blood (not recorded which). The sequence was collected from a woman in her fifties or sixties who had been exposed to COVID-19. V is TRBV15 and J is TRBJ1-4; D call uncertain. Written as DNA, the CDR3 is TGTGCCACCAGCAGAGGAGGTGGTGAAAAACTGTTTTTT. The encoded protein is CATSRGGGEKLFF.